This T cell receptor (beta chain) was sequenced during a study of shared clonotypes between healthy human individuals. Generated by immunoSEQ multiplex PCR, the TCRdb table keeps only in-frame clones and is missing some. This sample has 300,000 to 400,000 clones; roughly 87% occur once, and the top ten carry around 16%. CDR1 MNHEY and CDR2 SMNVEV come from the germline V gene (reference sequence). This CDR3 is 14 amino acids long. The germline V and J ends were trimmed by 5 bases and 4 bases, with 12 bases remaining between them. In CD8 memory, CD45RO+ cells were put together with CCR7-negative CD45RA+ TemRA cells.

This TCR was sampled from a man in his late teens or twenties in good health. Sequencing was done on a sample of memory CD8+ T cells sorted from blood. Specified subset: CD45RO+ cells pooled with CCR7-negative TemRA cells. The chain uses TRBV27 and TRBJ1-5; D gene ambiguous. CDR3 residues: CASSTTGENQPQHF. The CDR3 DNA follows: TGTGCCAGCAGTACGACGGGTGAGAATCAGCCCCAGCATTTT.